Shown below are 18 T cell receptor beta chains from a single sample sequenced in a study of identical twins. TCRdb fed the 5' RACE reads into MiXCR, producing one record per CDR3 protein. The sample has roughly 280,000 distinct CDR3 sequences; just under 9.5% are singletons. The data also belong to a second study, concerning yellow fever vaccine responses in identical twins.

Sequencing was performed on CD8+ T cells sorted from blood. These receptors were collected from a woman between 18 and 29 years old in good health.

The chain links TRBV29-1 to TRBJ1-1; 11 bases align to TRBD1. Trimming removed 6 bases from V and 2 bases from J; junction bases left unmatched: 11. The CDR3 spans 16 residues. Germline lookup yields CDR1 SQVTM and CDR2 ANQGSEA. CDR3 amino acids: CSVLGGDRGTNTEAFF. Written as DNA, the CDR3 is TGCAGCGTCCTAGGTGGGGACAGGGGGACAAACACTGAAGCTTTCTTT.

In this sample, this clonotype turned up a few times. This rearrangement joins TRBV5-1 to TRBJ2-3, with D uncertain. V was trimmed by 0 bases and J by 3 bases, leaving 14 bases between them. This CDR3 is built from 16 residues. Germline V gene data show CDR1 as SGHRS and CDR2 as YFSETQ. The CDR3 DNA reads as TGCGCCAGCAGCTTGGATACGTATCCAGGTACAGATACGCAGTATTTT. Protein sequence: CASSLDTYPGTDTQYF.

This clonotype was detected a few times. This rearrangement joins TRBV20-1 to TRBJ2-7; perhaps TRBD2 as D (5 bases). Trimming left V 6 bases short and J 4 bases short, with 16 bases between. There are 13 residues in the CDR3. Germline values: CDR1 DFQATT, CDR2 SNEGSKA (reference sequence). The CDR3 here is CSAEDSQAYEQYF. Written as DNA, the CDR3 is TGCAGTGCCGAGGACTCCCAGGCATACGAGCAGTACTTC.

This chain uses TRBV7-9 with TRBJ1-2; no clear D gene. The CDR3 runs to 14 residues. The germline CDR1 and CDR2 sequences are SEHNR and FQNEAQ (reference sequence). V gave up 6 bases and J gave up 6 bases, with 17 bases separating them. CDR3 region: CASSLSLDEHGYTF. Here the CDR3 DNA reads TGTGCCAGCAGTCTATCACTAGACGAGCATGGCTACACCTTC.

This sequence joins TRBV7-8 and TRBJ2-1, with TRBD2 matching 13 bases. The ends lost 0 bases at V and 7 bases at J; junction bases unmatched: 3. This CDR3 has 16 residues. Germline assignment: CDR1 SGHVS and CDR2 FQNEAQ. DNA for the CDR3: TGTGCCAGCAGCTTAGCCGGGACTAGCGGGAAGAATGAGCAGTTCTTC. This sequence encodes CASSLAGTSGKNEQFF.

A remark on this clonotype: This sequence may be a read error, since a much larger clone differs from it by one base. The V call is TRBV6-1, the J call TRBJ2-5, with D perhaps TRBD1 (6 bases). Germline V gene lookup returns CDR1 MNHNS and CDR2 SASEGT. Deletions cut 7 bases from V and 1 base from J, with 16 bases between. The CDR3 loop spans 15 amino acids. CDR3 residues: CASTYDGQLQETQYF. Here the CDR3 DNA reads TGTGCCAGCACCTACGACGGACAGCTCCAAGAGACCCAGTACTTC.

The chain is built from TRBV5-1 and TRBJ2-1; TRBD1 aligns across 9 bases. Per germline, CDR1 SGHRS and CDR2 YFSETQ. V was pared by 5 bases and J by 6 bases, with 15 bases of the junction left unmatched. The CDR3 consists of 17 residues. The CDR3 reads CASRHTGGEVPGNEQFF. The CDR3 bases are TGCGCCAGCAGACATACAGGGGGCGAGGTCCCGGGCAATGAGCAGTTCTTC. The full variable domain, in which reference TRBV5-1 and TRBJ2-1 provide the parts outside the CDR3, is KAGVTQTPRYLIKTRGQQVTLSCSPISGHRSVSWYQQTPGQGLQFLFEYFSETQRNKGNFPGRFSGRQFSNSRSEMNVSTLELGDSALYLCASRHTGGEVPGNEQFFGPGTRLTVL.

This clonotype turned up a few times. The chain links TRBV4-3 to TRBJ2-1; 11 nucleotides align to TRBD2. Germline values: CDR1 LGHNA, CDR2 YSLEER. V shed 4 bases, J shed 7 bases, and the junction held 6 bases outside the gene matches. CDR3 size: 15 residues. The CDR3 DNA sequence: TGCGCCAGCAGCCTGGGACTAGCGGCAGAGAATGAGCAGTTCTTC. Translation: CASSLGLAAENEQFF.

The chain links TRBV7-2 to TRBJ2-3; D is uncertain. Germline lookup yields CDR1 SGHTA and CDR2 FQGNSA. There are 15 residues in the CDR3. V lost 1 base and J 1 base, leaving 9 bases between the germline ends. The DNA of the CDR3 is TGTGCCAGCAGCTTAGTCCTAGTGGGCACAGATACGCAGTATTTT. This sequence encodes CASSLVLVGTDTQYF.

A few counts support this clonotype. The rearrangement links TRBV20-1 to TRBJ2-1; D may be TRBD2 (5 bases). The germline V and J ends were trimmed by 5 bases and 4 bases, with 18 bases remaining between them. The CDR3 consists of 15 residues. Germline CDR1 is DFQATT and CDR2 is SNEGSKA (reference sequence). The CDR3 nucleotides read TGCAGTGCTCACCGAGCTAGCTGGGATTACAATGAGCAGTTCTTC. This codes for CSAHRASWDYNEQFF.

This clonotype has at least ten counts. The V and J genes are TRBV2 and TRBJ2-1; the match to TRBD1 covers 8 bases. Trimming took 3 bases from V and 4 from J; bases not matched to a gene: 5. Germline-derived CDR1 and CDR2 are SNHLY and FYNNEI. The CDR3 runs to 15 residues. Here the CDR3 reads CASSEDRVIYNEQFF. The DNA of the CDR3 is TGTGCCAGCAGTGAGGACAGGGTAATATACAATGAGCAGTTCTTC.

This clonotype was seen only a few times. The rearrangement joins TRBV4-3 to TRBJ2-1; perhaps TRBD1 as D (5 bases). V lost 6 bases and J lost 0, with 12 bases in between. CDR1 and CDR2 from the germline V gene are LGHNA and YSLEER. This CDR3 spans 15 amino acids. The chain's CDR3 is CASRPRVFSYNEQFF. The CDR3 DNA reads TGCGCCAGCAGGCCCAGGGTATTCTCCTACAATGAGCAGTTCTTC.

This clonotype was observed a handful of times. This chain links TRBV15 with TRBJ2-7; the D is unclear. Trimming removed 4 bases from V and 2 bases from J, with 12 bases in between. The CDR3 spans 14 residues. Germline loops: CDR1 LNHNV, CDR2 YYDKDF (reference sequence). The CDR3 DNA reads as TGTGCCACCAGCATAACGGACGGTACCTACGAGCAGTACTTC. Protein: CATSITDGTYEQYF. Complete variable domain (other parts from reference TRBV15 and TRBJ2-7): DAMVIQNPRYQVTQFGKPVTLSCSQTLNHNVMYWYQQKSSQAPKLLFHYYDKDFNNEADTPDNFQSRRPNTSFCFLDIRSPGLGDTAMYLCATSITDGTYEQYFGPGTRLTVT.

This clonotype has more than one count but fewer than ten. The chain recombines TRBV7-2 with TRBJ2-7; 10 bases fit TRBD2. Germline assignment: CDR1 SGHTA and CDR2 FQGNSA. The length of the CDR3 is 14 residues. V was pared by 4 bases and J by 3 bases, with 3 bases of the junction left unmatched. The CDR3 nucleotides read TGTGCCAGCAGCTCGGGACTAGCGAACTACGAGCAGTACTTC. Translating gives CASSSGLANYEQYF.

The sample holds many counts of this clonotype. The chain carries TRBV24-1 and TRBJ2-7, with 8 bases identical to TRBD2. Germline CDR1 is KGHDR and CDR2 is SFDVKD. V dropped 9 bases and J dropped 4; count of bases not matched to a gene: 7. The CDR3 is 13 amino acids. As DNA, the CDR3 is TGTGCCACCGGATCACGGGAGGGTTACGAGCAGTACTTC. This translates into CATGSREGYEQYF.

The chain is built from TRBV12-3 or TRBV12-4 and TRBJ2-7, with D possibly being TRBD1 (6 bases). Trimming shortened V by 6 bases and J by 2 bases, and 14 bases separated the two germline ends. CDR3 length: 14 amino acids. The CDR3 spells CASRTLDSPYEQYF. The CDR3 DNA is TGTGCCAGCAGGACCCTGGACAGTCCCTACGAGCAGTACTTC.

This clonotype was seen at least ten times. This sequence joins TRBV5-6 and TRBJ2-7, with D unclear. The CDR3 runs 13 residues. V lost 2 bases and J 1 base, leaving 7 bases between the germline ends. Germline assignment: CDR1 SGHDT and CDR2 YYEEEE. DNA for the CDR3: TGTGCCAGCAGCTTTACCAAGTCCTACGAGCAGTACTTC. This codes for CASSFTKSYEQYF.

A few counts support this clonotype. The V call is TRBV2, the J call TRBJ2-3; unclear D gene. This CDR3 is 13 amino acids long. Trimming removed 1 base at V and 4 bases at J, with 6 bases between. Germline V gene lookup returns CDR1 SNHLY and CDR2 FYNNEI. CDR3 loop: CASSEEVPDTQYF. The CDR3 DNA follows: TGTGCCAGCAGTGAAGAAGTGCCAGATACGCAGTATTTT.